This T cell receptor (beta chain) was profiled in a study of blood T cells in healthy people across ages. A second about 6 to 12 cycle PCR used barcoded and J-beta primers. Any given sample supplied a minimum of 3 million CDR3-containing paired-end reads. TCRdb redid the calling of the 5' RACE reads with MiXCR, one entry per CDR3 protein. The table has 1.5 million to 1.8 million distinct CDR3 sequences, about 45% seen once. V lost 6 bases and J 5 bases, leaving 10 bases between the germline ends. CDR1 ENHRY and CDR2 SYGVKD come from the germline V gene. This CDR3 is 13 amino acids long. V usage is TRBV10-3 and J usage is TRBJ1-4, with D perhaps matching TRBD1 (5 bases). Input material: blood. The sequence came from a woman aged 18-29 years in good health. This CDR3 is CAISRDRNEKLFF. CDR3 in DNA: TGTGCCATCAGCAGGGATAGAAATGAAAAACTGTTTTTT.